The 7 T cell receptor beta chains reported below all come from one sample, sequenced in a study of T-cell reconstitution after alpha-beta-depleted transplantation in children. Unique molecular identifiers were built into the TCRbeta library. One entry per CDR3 protein results from TCRdb running MiXCR on the PCR reads. Found here are 500,000 or so distinct CDR3 sequences, approximately 32% of them singletons; the top ten hold around 2.3%. The material sequenced was PBMCs from the stem cell graft donor, taken from the stem cell graft. These receptors came from a human donor who donated a stem cell graft to a child with aplastic anemia.

There are a few counts of this clonotype. The chain couples TRBV6-5 to TRBJ1-3; 8 positions agree with TRBD1. In germline, CDR1 is MNHEY, CDR2 SVGAGI. With 2 bases clipped from V and 3 bases from J, the junction kept 0 bases outside the gene matches. This CDR3 spans 14 amino acids. The CDR3 loop is CASSYGQGGNTIYF. The CDR3 nucleotides read TGTGCCAGCAGTTACGGACAGGGTGGAAACACCATATATTTT.

This chain joins TRBV12-3 or TRBV12-4 and TRBJ1-5; no reliable D call. Trimming left V 6 bases short and J 7 bases short, with 16 bases between. The CDR3 has 14 amino acids. The CDR3 DNA follows: TGTGCCAGCAGCAGTGGGGAAGGGTACCAGCCCCAGCATTTT. Encoded protein: CASSSGEGYQPQHF.

The V gene is TRBV27, the J gene TRBJ2-2; 8 nucleotides match TRBD1. With 6 bases clipped from V and 3 bases from J, the junction kept 9 bases outside the gene matches. CDR1 is MNHEY, CDR2 SMNVEV, per germline (reference sequence). The CDR3 spans 16 residues. The CDR3: CASRTSRGPDTGELFF. The CDR3 DNA follows: TGTGCCAGCAGGACAAGCAGGGGGCCGGACACCGGGGAGCTGTTTTTT.

This chain uses TRBV3-1 with TRBJ1-1; TRBD1 agrees at 11 bases. V shed 10 bases and J 3 bases; nucleotides not matched to a gene: 22. In germline, CDR1 is LGHDT, CDR2 YNNKEL (reference sequence). The CDR3 spans 19 residues. CDR3 nucleotides: TGTGCCATCTGTCCGAGACCTGCGGGACAGGGGGAAGTGGACACTGAAGCTTTCTTT. This sequence encodes CAICPRPAGQGEVDTEAFF.

This clonotype came up a few times. CDR3 region: CASSLAAPGNGETQYF. DNA of the CDR3: TGTGCCAGCAGCTTAGCCGCCCCGGGGAATGGGGAGACCCAGTACTTC. The chain is built from TRBV7-2 and TRBJ2-5, with a possible D match to TRBD2 (5 bases). The CDR3 has 16 amino acids. Trimming pared 0 bases from V and 5 bases from J, leaving 16 bases between. Germline values: CDR1 SGHTA, CDR2 FQGNSA.

In its sample, this clonotype was seen a few times. J is TRBJ2-7 and V is TRBV7-9, with D perhaps TRBD1 or TRBD2 (5 bases each). This CDR3 is built from 15 residues. V was shortened by 5 bases and J by 7 bases, with 21 bases between the two germline ends. CDR1 is SEHNR, CDR2 FQNEAQ, per germline (reference sequence). The CDR3: CASSPPGTDVGEQYF. The CDR3, as DNA: TGTGCCAGCAGCCCACCGGGGACGGACGTCGGGGAGCAGTACTTC.

The chain employs TRBV7-2 and TRBJ2-5; D possibly corresponds to TRBD2 (5 bases). V was cut by 0 bases and J by 5 bases, with 25 bases left in between. This CDR3 spans 19 amino acids. Germline values: CDR1 SGHTA, CDR2 FQGNSA. The CDR3 coding sequence is TGTGCCAGCAGCTTAGCTTTCGGACTCCGTATTAAAGGTCCGGAGACCCAGTACTTC. It is translated as CASSLAFGLRIKGPETQYF.